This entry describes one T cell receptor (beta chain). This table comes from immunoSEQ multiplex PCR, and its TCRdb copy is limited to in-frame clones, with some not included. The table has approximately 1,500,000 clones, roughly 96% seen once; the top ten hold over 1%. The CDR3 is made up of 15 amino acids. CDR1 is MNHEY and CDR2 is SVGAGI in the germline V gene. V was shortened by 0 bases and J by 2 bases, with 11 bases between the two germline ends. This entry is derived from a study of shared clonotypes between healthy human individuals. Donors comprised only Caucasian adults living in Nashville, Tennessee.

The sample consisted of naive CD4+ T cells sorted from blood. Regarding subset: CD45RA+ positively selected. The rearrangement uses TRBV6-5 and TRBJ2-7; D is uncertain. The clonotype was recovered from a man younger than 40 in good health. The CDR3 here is CASSYSTLTPYEQYF. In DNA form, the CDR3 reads TGTGCCAGCAGTTACTCGACCCTGACACCCTACGAGCAGTACTTC.